This entry lists 26 T cell receptor beta chains sequenced from one sample in a study of cytomegalovirus exposure and HLA in healthy donors. The PCR ran on 60 Vbeta and 13 Jbeta primers. Profiling relied on immunoSEQ multiplex PCR, and the TCRdb table lists in-frame clones only, not all of them. The sample contains around 130,000 clones, approximately 71% of which appear only once. Sequenced input: PBMCs. These receptors all come from an older woman in good health and CMV-seronegative.

This chain joins TRBV11-3 and TRBJ2-7; 9 nucleotides align to TRBD1. The germline gives CDR1 SGHNT, CDR2 YENEEA. With 6 bases clipped from V and 10 bases from J, the junction kept 7 bases outside the gene matches. This CDR3 has 12 amino acids. CDR3 nucleotide sequence: TGTGCCAGCAGTTGGGGACAGGGCCCTCAGTACTTC. This codes for CASSWGQGPQYF. Combining the CDR3 with reference TRBV11-3 and TRBJ2-7 gives the whole variable domain EAGVVQSPRYKIIEKKQPVAFWCNPISGHNTLYWYLQNLGQGPELLIRYENEEAVDDSQLPKDRFSAERLKGVDSTLKIQPAELGDSAVYLCASSWGQGPQYFGPGTRLTVT.

As for this clone: Other DNA sequences in the same sample also yield this CDR3. This chain connects TRBV30 to TRBJ1-5; D is ambiguous. Trimming pared 0 bases from V and 3 bases from J, leaving 6 bases between. CDR3 size: 13 residues. The germline gives CDR1 GTSNPN, CDR2 SVGIG (reference sequence). CDR3 bases: TGTGCCTGGAGTGTGGGAGTCAATCAGCCCCAGCATTTT. It translates to CAWSVGVNQPQHF.

This clone was recorded at least ten times. The V and J genes are TRBV5-1 and TRBJ2-3, with 9 bases matching TRBD2. The CDR3 extends over 15 amino acids. Germline trimming cut 2 bases from V and 5 bases from J; bases unmatched to any gene: 6. Germline CDR1 reads SGHRS; CDR2 reads YFSETQ. The CDR3 region has the DNA TGCGCCAGCAGCTTTCGCGGGGGGGCTGGAGATACGCAGTATTTT. Translated: CASSFRGGAGDTQYF.

The CDR3 region has the DNA TGTGCCAGCAGCGTGGGACAGGGTAAAGGCCAAGAGACCCAGTACTTC. This gives the protein CASSVGQGKGQETQYF. This chain uses TRBV9 with TRBJ2-5, with 9 bases lining up with TRBD1. This CDR3 has 16 residues. J was trimmed by 1 base and V by 2 bases; bases with no gene match: 6. In germline, CDR1 is SGDLS, CDR2 YYNGEE.

The chain combines TRBV27 with TRBJ2-7; tentative D call: TRBD2 (5 bases). The CDR3 consists of 16 residues. The germline V gene has CDR1 MNHEY and CDR2 SMNVEV (reference sequence). V lost 8 bases and J 7 bases, leaving 27 bases between the germline ends. The CDR3 loop is CASQPGERQRPWEQYF. For the CDR3, the DNA is TGTGCCAGCCAGCCCGGGGAGCGCCAGAGGCCTTGGGAGCAGTACTTC.

This chain joins TRBV6-1 and TRBJ1-5, with D unclear. This CDR3 is built from 15 residues. Germline assignment: CDR1 MNHNS and CDR2 SASEGT. The germline V and J ends were trimmed by 4 bases and 4 bases, with 14 bases remaining between them. DNA of the CDR3: TGTGCCAGCAGTGCGCCCTCGGCAGGTAATCAGCCCCAGCATTTT. Translating it yields CASSAPSAGNQPQHF.

CDR3 sequence (DNA): TGTGCCAGCAGTTACGTCTCTAGCGGGGGGGTCTTATATTTT. Its translation is CASSYVSSGGVLYF. The chain combines TRBV6-5 with TRBJ2-3; 12 bases map to TRBD2. This CDR3 has 14 amino acids. In germline, CDR1 is MNHEY, CDR2 SVGAGI. J was trimmed by 15 bases and V by 2 bases; bases with no gene match: 9.

This clone showed up just a few times. V gene TRBV11-2 combines with J gene TRBJ1-1; D might be TRBD1 (5 bases). The CDR3 loop spans 15 amino acids. Germline CDR1 and CDR2: SGHAT and FQNNGV. Between the trimmed V and J ends, which lost 4 bases and 4 bases, there was a span of 16 bases. CDR3 protein: CASSSPRGVPTEAFF. In DNA, the CDR3 is TGTGCCAGCAGCTCGCCCCGGGGGGTTCCCACTGAAGCTTTCTTT.

The chain employs TRBV4-1 and TRBJ2-1; 8 bases are a match to TRBD2. Germline V lookup: CDR1 MGHRA, CDR2 YSYEKL. J gave up 4 bases and V 0 bases, and 8 bases lay outside the gene matches. This CDR3 contains 17 residues. DNA of the CDR3: TGCGCCAGCAGCCAAGATTCCCAGCGGGGGTCGTACAATGAGCAGTTCTTC. Its translation: CASSQDSQRGSYNEQFF.

The chain has TRBV5-1 and TRBJ1-4, with a weak D call TRBD1 (5 bases). V gave up 3 bases and J gave up 4 bases, with 10 bases separating them. This CDR3 comprises 14 residues. Germline V gene lookup returns CDR1 SGHRS and CDR2 YFSETQ. This CDR3 is CASSYSQDNEKLFF. The CDR3 bases are TGCGCCAGCAGCTATTCACAGGATAATGAAAAACTGTTTTTT.

The chain is built from TRBV2 and TRBJ2-1, with D tentatively TRBD1 (5 bases). This CDR3 region has 13 residues. Deletions cut 7 bases from V and 4 bases from J, with 11 bases between. CDR1 and CDR2 from the germline V gene are SNHLY and FYNNEI. CDR3 nucleotide sequence: TGTGCCAGCATGAGCCAGGGTTACAATGAGCAGTTCTTC. Encoded protein: CASMSQGYNEQFF.

The chain has TRBV15 and TRBJ2-2; D possibly corresponds to TRBD2 (5 bases). Trimming took off 3 bases at V and 4 bases at J, with 12 bases between the two ends. CDR3 length: 15 amino acids. Germline V gives CDR1 LNHNV, CDR2 YYDKDF (reference sequence). This CDR3 is CATSRPTGVTGELFF. CDR3 bases: TGTGCCACCAGCAGGCCCACCGGGGTCACCGGGGAGCTGTTTTTT.

The gene calls are TRBV28 and TRBJ2-5; D possibly corresponds to TRBD1 (6 bases). CDR1 and CDR2 from the germline V gene are MDHEN and SYDVKM. CDR3 length: 14 residues. Trimming removed 6 bases from V and 4 bases from J, with 15 bases in between. The CDR3 protein is CASSSKGGLETQYF. The CDR3 DNA reads TGTGCCAGCAGCTCCAAAGGGGGTCTAGAGACCCAGTACTTC.

The V call is TRBV5-1, the J call TRBJ2-3, with 14 nucleotides matching TRBD2. V lost 4 bases, J lost 1 base, and 8 bases stayed unmatched. This CDR3 has 18 amino acids. The germline CDR1 and CDR2 sequences are SGHRS and YFSETQ. The CDR3 nucleotides are TGCGCCAGCAGCCCGGGACTAGCGGGGGCCTGGGGCACAGATACGCAGTATTTT. Its translation: CASSPGLAGAWGTDTQYF.

This clone appeared a few times. The V and J genes are TRBV5-8 and TRBJ1-1, with TRBD1 identical over 7 bases. J gave up 0 bases and V 5 bases, and 1 base lay outside the gene matches. There are 13 residues in the CDR3. The germline V gene has CDR1 SGHTS and CDR2 YDEGEE. CDR3 amino acids: CASRGQLNTEAFF. The CDR3 coding sequence is TGTGCCAGCAGGGGACAGCTGAACACTGAAGCTTTCTTT.

The chain has TRBV10-2 and TRBJ2-5; tentatively, D is TRBD1 (6 bases). CDR1 and CDR2 (germline): WSHSY, SAAADI. This CDR3 contains 14 residues. Trimming left V 7 bases short and J 6 bases short, with 18 bases between. CDR3 protein: CASIRGRGSKTQYF. In nucleotides, the CDR3 is TGCGCCAGCATAAGGGGCAGGGGAAGCAAGACCCAGTACTTC.

This chain connects TRBV29-1 to TRBJ2-7, with 9 bases matching TRBD1. There are 13 residues in the CDR3. V lost 6 bases and J lost 4; bases outside the gene matches: 7. Germline V gene data show CDR1 as SQVTM and CDR2 as ANQGSEA. DNA of the CDR3: TGCAGCGTCTCGGGACAGGGTTTTTACGAGCAGTACTTC. Protein: CSVSGQGFYEQYF.

The chain has TRBV18 and TRBJ1-1; D is unclear. Germline V gene data show CDR1 as KGHSH and CDR2 as LQKENI. This CDR3 spans 13 amino acids. Deletions cut 0 bases from V and 6 bases from J, with 8 bases between. The CDR3 reads CASSPPPTSEAFF. CDR3 bases: TGTGCCAGCTCACCACCGCCGACTTCTGAAGCTTTCTTT. Filled out from reference TRBV18 and TRBJ1-1, the complete variable domain reads NAGVMQNPRHLVRRRGQEARLRCSPMKGHSHVYWYRQLPEEGLKFMVYLQKENIIDESGMPKERFSAEFPKEGPSILRIQQVVRGDSAAYFCASSPPPTSEAFFGQGTRLTVV.

The chain uses TRBV2 and TRBJ2-1; 8 nucleotides agree with TRBD1. Germline loops: CDR1 SNHLY, CDR2 FYNNEI. CDR3 length: 14 amino acids. The junction had 9 bases not matched to a gene; V was cut back by 8 bases and J by 6 bases. CDR3 nucleotides: TGTGCCAGCCAGGGGGCGAAGGGGGCCAATGAGCAGTTCTTC. Its protein product is CASQGAKGANEQFF.

The DNA for the CDR3 is TGCGCCAGCAGCTATCGGACTAACCAAGAGACCCAGTACTTC. Protein sequence: CASSYRTNQETQYF. The chain recombines TRBV5-1 with TRBJ2-5, with a weak D call TRBD2 (6 bases). Looked up from germline, CDR1 is SGHRS and CDR2 is YFSETQ. V lost 3 bases and J 0 bases, leaving 9 bases between the germline ends. The CDR3 length is 14 residues.

As DNA, the CDR3 is TGCGCCAGCAGCTTGGCTTCGGGAGCCCCTAACACAGATACGCAGTATTTT. This codes for CASSLASGAPNTDTQYF. The rearrangement uses TRBV5-1 and TRBJ2-3; a weak D match, TRBD2 (6 bases). The CDR3 is made up of 17 amino acids. Germline CDR1 SGHRS, CDR2 YFSETQ. Trimming removed 0 bases from V and 2 bases from J, with 16 bases in between.

V and J are TRBV18 and TRBJ1-6; the D is unclear. The CDR3 is 16 residues long. The ends were cut back, 0 bases at V and 5 bases at J, with 11 bases in the middle. From germline, CDR1 is KGHSH and CDR2 LQKENI. The CDR3 is CASSPPVGGNNSPLHF. CDR3 nucleotides: TGTGCCAGCTCACCACCGGTTGGCGGGAATAATTCACCCCTCCACTTT.

This chain connects TRBV6-5 to TRBJ2-7; perhaps TRBD2 as D (5 bases). This CDR3 is built from 13 residues. Trimming removed 5 bases from V and 3 bases from J, with 11 bases in between. Germline-derived CDR1 and CDR2 are MNHEY and SVGAGI. Here the CDR3 DNA reads TGTGCCAGCAGTACCCTCGGGGTCTACGAGCAGTACTTC. Translation: CASSTLGVYEQYF.

The chain couples TRBV5-1 to TRBJ2-5; 7 nucleotides line up with TRBD2. The V and J ends lost 2 bases and 0 bases, in that order; junction bases with no gene match: 4. Germline-derived CDR1 and CDR2 are SGHRS and YFSETQ. The CDR3 contains 15 residues. The CDR3: CASSFSGSYQETQYF. CDR3 coding DNA: TGCGCCAGCAGCTTTAGCGGGTCGTACCAAGAGACCCAGTACTTC.

The rearrangement uses TRBV6-6 and TRBJ2-7; no clear D gene. Trimming took 6 bases from V and 1 from J, leaving 7 bases between them. Germline V gene data show CDR1 as MNHNY and CDR2 as SVGAGI (reference sequence). CDR3 size: 12 residues. CDR3 DNA: TGTGCCAGCAGCCCCGGGTCCTACGAGCAGTACTTC. Its translation: CASSPGSYEQYF.

V gene TRBV27 combines with J gene TRBJ1-6; D is perhaps TRBD1 (6 bases). CDR1 and CDR2 (germline): MNHEY, SMNVEV (reference sequence). V lost 7 bases and J 4 bases, leaving 11 bases between the germline ends. The CDR3 is 14 residues long. This chain's CDR3 is CASTRQGYNSPLHF. Written as DNA, the CDR3 is TGTGCCAGCACGAGGCAGGGGTATAATTCACCCCTCCACTTT.